Listed here is a single T cell receptor (beta chain). V was shortened by 3 bases and J by 2 bases, with 15 bases between the two germline ends. Germline V CDR1 and CDR2: SGHTA, FQGNSA. The CDR3 loop spans 16 amino acids. Time point indicated: newly diagnosed GD, antithyroid drugs for less than 3 months. PBMC-derived RNA was used for the TCR library. CDR3 regions were amplified by Arm-PCR using iRepertoire HTBI primers to build TCR beta libraries. MiXCR was run by TCRdb on the multiplex PCR reads, yielding one entry per CDR3 protein. The sample has about 240,000 distinct CDR3 sequences; over 20% are singletons. The data derive from a study of regulatory T cells in long-lasting Graves disease.

This receptor was obtained from a female donor with Graves disease. The V gene is TRBV7-2, the J gene TRBJ2-3, with D perhaps matching TRBD1 (5 bases). The material sequenced was peripheral blood mononuclear cells (PBMCs), taken at new diagnosis, from a patient treated with antithyroid drugs. CDR3 nucleotides: TGTGCCAGCAGCTTCCTGGCAGGGAATCCCACAGATACGCAGTATTTT. Its translation: CASSFLAGNPTDTQYF.